This T cell receptor beta chain is from a study of T-cell memory formation after mild COVID-19. Overall study context: TCR clusters were mostly confined to one donor each. General study points: Researchers could not confirm that second-wave clones peaking on day 37 targeted SARS-CoV-2. Pre-infection memory already had some responding clones, implying cross-reactive memory joined.

TCRdb recomputed calls from the 5' RACE reads with MiXCR, one row per CDR3 protein. Here the sample spans approximately 290,000 distinct CDR3 sequences, 7% to 10% being singletons. For this clonotype: The antigen remains unidentified. This is likely a read error, given that the CDR3 carries no conserved phenylalanine or tryptophan at its end. The limits of the CDR3 on the DNA are not certain, so only TCRdb's listed CDR3 is given.

The CDR3 totals 12 residues, both ends included. The rearrangement links TRBV12-3 or TRBV12-4 to TRBJ2-3; the table's D call, TRBD1, was not checked against the DNA. The sample taken for sequencing was PBMCs or a T cell subset sorted from them (not recorded which). The clonotype comes from a man between 18 and 35 years old who had mild COVID-19 (a few samples of this study predate the infection). Cell type and time point are not known. CDR3 in amino acids: CASSFHRGRKVV.